Shown below are 2 T cell receptor beta chains from a single sample sequenced in a study of T-cell memory formation after mild COVID-19. TCRdb itself ran the 5' RACE reads through MiXCR, one entry per CDR3 protein. The sample contains a few hundred thousand distinct CDR3 sequences, more than 15% of which appear only once. Sequencing input: PBMCs or a T cell subset sorted from them (not recorded which). The receptors derive from a man in his late teens or twenties who had mild COVID-19 (a few samples of this study predate the infection). Cell type and time point are not known.

This sequence joins TRBV5-1 and TRBJ1-3, with D unclear. V was cut by 2 bases and J by 2 bases, with 8 bases left in between. Germline CDR1 SGHRS, CDR2 YFSETQ. The CDR3 sequence is 14 residues long. CDR3 residues: CASSLAGTGNTIYF. CDR3 bases: TGCGCCAGCAGCTTAGCGGGAACTGGAAACACCATATATTTT. The variable domain in full, completed from reference TRBV5-1 and TRBJ1-3, reads KAGVTQTPRYLIKTRGQQVTLSCSPISGHRSVSWYQQTPGQGLQFLFEYFSETQRNKGNFPGRFSGRQFSNSRSEMNVSTLELGDSALYLCASSLAGTGNTIYFGEGSWLTVV.

The rearrangement links TRBV5-1 to TRBJ2-7, with 8 bases identical to TRBD1. Germline CDR1 and CDR2: SGHRS and YFSETQ. V shed 8 bases, J shed 1 base, and the junction held 11 bases outside the gene matches. There are 15 residues in the CDR3. This CDR3 is CASRTGTGPSYEQYF. In DNA form, the CDR3 reads TGCGCCAGTCGGACCGGGACAGGCCCTTCCTACGAGCAGTACTTC.